The 15 T cell receptor beta chains below come from one sample, sequenced in a study of early T cells in non-severe SARS-CoV-2 infection. One entry per CDR3 protein results from TCRdb running MiXCR on the 5' RACE reads. The repertoire holds approximately 39,000 distinct CDR3 sequences, 4.6% seen once, with around 15% in the top ten. The source material was whole blood. These receptors all stem from an adult who was a healthcare worker with PCR-confirmed SARS-CoV-2 infection or an uninfected control (not recorded which).

This clonotype was seen ten or more times. The V call is TRBV7-8, the J call TRBJ2-1, with 10 bases lining up with TRBD2. The ends lost 1 base at V and 7 bases at J; junction bases unmatched: 10. The CDR3 has 17 amino acids. Germline V CDR1 and CDR2: SGHVS, FQNEAQ. CDR3 sequence: CASSLGFSGGSRNEQFF. The DNA of the CDR3 is TGTGCCAGCAGCTTAGGGTTTAGCGGGGGGAGTAGAAATGAGCAGTTCTTC.

V gene TRBV6-5 combines with J gene TRBJ2-5; perhaps D is TRBD1 or TRBD2 (5 bases each). This CDR3 comprises 14 residues. Germline assignment: CDR1 MNHEY and CDR2 SVGAGI. With 5 bases removed from V and 5 bases from J, the gap between germline ends came to 15 bases. In nucleotides, the CDR3 is TGTGCCAGCAGTCCCGGGACCTTAAGGGAGACCCAGTACTTC. Protein sequence: CASSPGTLRETQYF.

This clonotype was found a few times. The chain couples TRBV7-9 to TRBJ2-1; D gene unclear. Germline CDR1 reads SEHNR; CDR2 reads FQNEAQ (reference sequence). This CDR3 region has 11 residues. Trimming shortened V by 5 bases and J by 8 bases, and 7 bases separated the two germline ends. The CDR3 sequence: CASSIKDEQFF. CDR3 in DNA: TGTGCCAGCAGCATTAAAGATGAGCAGTTCTTC.

This clonotype was seen a handful of times. The chain uses TRBV7-2 and TRBJ2-2, with 8 positions matching TRBD2. In germline, CDR1 is SGHTA, CDR2 FQGNSA. Unmatched junction bases numbered 8, after V lost 7 bases and J lost 4 bases. The CDR3 totals 15 residues. The CDR3 loop reads CASTRGGGSTGELFF. CDR3 in DNA: TGTGCCAGCACCCGGGGCGGGGGGAGCACCGGGGAGCTGTTTTTT.

This clonotype was seen at least ten times. The chain links TRBV27 to TRBJ2-3, with D hard to call. Trimming removed 2 bases at V and 5 bases at J, with 11 bases between. The length of the CDR3 is 14 residues. The germline V gene encodes CDR1 MNHEY and CDR2 SMNVEV (reference sequence). The CDR3 DNA follows: TGTGCCAGCAGTTTAGGGCCATATCGAGATACGCAGTATTTT. It encodes CASSLGPYRDTQYF.

This clonotype was seen ten or more times. J is TRBJ1-5 and V is TRBV19, with TRBD1 as a possible D gene (6 bases). The CDR3 length is 15 residues. Per germline, CDR1 LNHDA and CDR2 SQIVND (reference sequence). Trimming shortened V by 3 bases and J by 5 bases, and 14 bases separated the two germline ends. The chain's CDR3 is CASSILGQNYQPQHF. CDR3 nucleotides: TGTGCCAGTAGTATCCTTGGACAGAACTATCAGCCCCAGCATTTT.

The chain recombines TRBV27 with TRBJ1-4; the D gene is possibly TRBD1 (6 bases). The CDR3 totals 14 residues. Looked up from germline, CDR1 is MNHEY and CDR2 is SMNVEV (reference sequence). V was cut by 5 bases and J by 8 bases, with 15 bases left in between. This chain's CDR3 is CASSTGDIEEKLFF. The CDR3 bases are TGTGCCAGCAGTACCGGGGACATTGAGGAAAAACTGTTTTTT.

This clonotype was seen at least ten times. This chain joins TRBV19 and TRBJ1-2; D unclear. Trimming pared 3 bases from V and 6 bases from J, leaving 14 bases between. Looked up from germline, CDR1 is LNHDA and CDR2 is SQIVND (reference sequence). There are 14 residues in the CDR3. The CDR3 region has the DNA TGTGCCAGTAGTATTAAGGCTGACCACCATGGCTACACCTTC. This sequence encodes CASSIKADHHGYTF.

There are many counts of this clonotype. Here the CDR3 DNA reads TGTGCCTGGAGACCCAGCGTAAATGAGCAGTTCTTC. Translation gives CAWRPSVNEQFF. V and J are TRBV30 and TRBJ2-1; no reliable D call. CDR1 and CDR2 (germline): GTSNPN, SVGIG (reference sequence). The germline V and J ends were trimmed by 3 bases and 7 bases, with 10 bases remaining between them. The CDR3 runs 12 residues.

This clonotype was counted ten times or more. CDR3 sequence: CSARTGSGNTIYF. Here the CDR3 DNA reads TGCAGTGCTAGAACAGGGTCTGGAAACACCATATATTTT. The chain carries TRBV20-1 and TRBJ1-3; possibly TRBD1 for D (6 bases). This CDR3 comprises 13 residues. Trimming cost V 2 bases and J 1 base, with 6 bases left between them. CDR1 is DFQATT and CDR2 is SNEGSKA in the germline V gene (reference sequence).

In its sample, this clonotype was seen many times. V gene TRBV27 combines with J gene TRBJ2-7; TRBD2 agrees at 8 bases. Germline assignment: CDR1 MNHEY and CDR2 SMNVEV (reference sequence). The CDR3 runs to 17 residues. V gave up 2 bases and J gave up 3 bases; unmatched junction bases: 12. Written as DNA, the CDR3 is TGTGCCAGCAGTTTAACGTTCCGGGCGGGGGGTAACTACGAGCAGTACTTC. Its translation: CASSLTFRAGGNYEQYF.

At least ten counts were recorded for this clonotype. The rearrangement uses TRBV5-8 and TRBJ2-3; TRBD2 aligns across 7 bases. CDR1 and CDR2 from the germline V gene are SGHTS and YDEGEE. The junction had 8 bases not matched to a gene; V was cut back by 8 bases and J by 2 bases. The CDR3 has 14 residues. The chain's CDR3 is CASGSGGPTDTQYF. The CDR3 nucleotides are TGTGCCAGTGGGTCGGGGGGTCCCACAGATACGCAGTATTTT.

The gene calls are TRBV5-6 and TRBJ2-1; 8 nucleotides match TRBD1. From germline, CDR1 is SGHDT and CDR2 YYEEEE. V was pared by 4 bases and J by 12 bases, with 6 bases of the junction left unmatched. This CDR3 contains 12 residues. The CDR3 DNA follows: TGTGCCAGCAGCCAAGACAGGGGTTGGCAGTTCTTC. This codes for CASSQDRGWQFF. The full variable domain, in which reference TRBV5-6 and TRBJ2-1 provide the parts outside the CDR3, is DAGVTQSPTHLIKTRGQQVTLRCSPKSGHDTVSWYQQALGQGPQFIFQYYEEEERQRGNFPDRFSGHQFPNYSSELNVNALLLGDSALYLCASSQDRGWQFFGPGTRLTVL.

This clonotype was observed many times. V gene TRBV11-2 combines with J gene TRBJ1-3; D not resolved. Trimming pared 1 base from V and 5 bases from J, leaving 9 bases between. CDR1 SGHAT and CDR2 FQNNGV come from the germline V gene. The CDR3 is 14 residues long. CDR3 sequence reads: CASSLGPLRNTIYF. In DNA, the CDR3 is TGTGCCAGCAGCTTAGGACCTTTGCGAAACACCATATATTTT.

This clonotype was recorded a few times. V and J are TRBV29-1 and TRBJ2-1, with TRBD1 identical over 7 bases. CDR3 length: 12 amino acids. Germline values: CDR1 SQVTM, CDR2 ANQGSEA. V trimming: 4 bases; J trimming: 10 bases; junction bases outside the gene matches: 7. CDR3 in DNA: TGCAGCGTTGGAACAGGGGCAGGGGAGCAGTTCTTC. This codes for CSVGTGAGEQFF.